This T cell receptor (beta chain) was profiled in a study of cytomegalovirus exposure and HLA in healthy donors. In the study overall: A prior study identified 110 million or so unique TCR beta sequences from 200 million or so T cells.

This clone was observed a few times. Antigen unknown. Findings of the study overall: Within a later analysis, the majority of CMV-associated TCR beta chains appeared HLA-restricted. Listed as cytomegalovirus-associated were 150 to 200 TCR beta chains.

Vbeta (60) and Jbeta (13) primers were used in the PCR. The method was immunoSEQ multiplex PCR; TCRdb's version includes in-frame clones alone and lacks a portion of them. Of around 150,000 clones detected, approximately 72% appear once; the ten largest clones hold 1.4% to 1.5%. Germline assignment: CDR1 SGDLS and CDR2 YYNGEE. This CDR3 contains 15 residues. The trim removed 0 bases at V and 5 bases at J, leaving 8 bases unmatched. Sequenced sample: PBMCs. This sequence originates from a man aged 50 or older in good health and CMV-seronegative. The chain joins TRBV9 to TRBJ2-7; 7 bases are a match to TRBD2. The CDR3 spells CASSVGGGMIDEQYF. For the CDR3, the DNA is TGTGCCAGCAGCGTAGGGGGAGGGATGATAGACGAGCAGTACTTC. Full variable domain (remainder filled in from reference TRBV9 and TRBJ2-7): DSGVTQTPKHLITATGQRVTLRCSPRSGDLSVYWYQQSLDQGLQFLIQYYNGEERAKGNILERFSAQQFPDLHSELNLSSLELGDSALYFCASSVGGGMIDEQYFGPGTRLTVT.